One sample yielded the 13 T cell receptor beta chains listed below, sequenced in a study of T-cell memory formation after mild COVID-19. Each CDR3 protein gets one entry after TCRdb re-called the 5' RACE reads with MiXCR. The table shows 530,000 or so distinct CDR3 sequences, with around a sixth occurring only once. The sequenced sample was PBMCs or a T cell subset sorted from them (not recorded which). These TCRs come from an adult woman who had mild COVID-19 (a few samples of this study predate the infection). Cell type and time point are not known.

This clonotype was observed a few times. The chain links TRBV11-2 to TRBJ2-2; 11 nucleotides line up with TRBD2. Germline V gives CDR1 SGHAT, CDR2 FQNNGV. This CDR3 is built from 16 residues. Trimming at V came to 5 bases and at J to 3 bases, leaving 5 bases not matched to a gene. CDR3 in DNA: TGTGCCAGCAGCCCAATGGGACTAGCGGACACCGGGGAGCTGTTTTTT. This sequence encodes CASSPMGLADTGELFF.

V and J are TRBV3-1 and TRBJ2-1, with a weak D call TRBD2 (6 bases). V lost 1 base to trimming and J lost 10 bases, with 11 bases between them. Germline CDR1 reads LGHDT; CDR2 reads YNNKEL (reference sequence). The length of the CDR3 is 13 residues. The CDR3 reads CASSQVGGTEQFF. CDR3 in DNA: TGTGCCAGCAGCCAAGTCGGCGGGACCGAGCAGTTCTTC.

The table lists this clonotype with a few counts. The chain links TRBV3-1 to TRBJ2-7; D remains unclear. Trimming pared 3 bases from V and 3 bases from J, leaving 12 bases between. CDR1 is LGHDT, CDR2 YNNKEL, per germline (reference sequence). The CDR3 contains 14 residues. Here the CDR3 DNA reads TGTGCCAGCAGCCAGGGCTCCTACAACTACGAGCAGTACTTC. Its protein is CASSQGSYNYEQYF.

This chain links TRBV7-9 with TRBJ2-5; D is unclear. Germline values: CDR1 SEHNR, CDR2 FQNEAQ (reference sequence). This CDR3 region has 12 residues. V lost 6 bases and J lost 4, with 9 bases in between. The CDR3 region is CASRAIGETQYF. The CDR3 region has the DNA TGTGCCAGCAGAGCGATTGGAGAGACCCAGTACTTC.

This clonotype was seen only a few times. CDR3 amino acids: CASSFGRVTGANVLTF. CDR3 nucleotides: TGCGCCAGCAGCTTCGGCAGGGTAACTGGGGCCAACGTCCTGACTTTC. This rearrangement joins TRBV5-1 to TRBJ2-6; the D gene is possibly TRBD1 (5 bases). Germline V lookup: CDR1 SGHRS, CDR2 YFSETQ. This CDR3 has 16 amino acids. V was shortened by 2 bases and J by 2 bases, with 11 bases between the two germline ends. Based on the CDR3 plus reference TRBV5-1 and TRBJ2-6, the full variable domain is KAGVTQTPRYLIKTRGQQVTLSCSPISGHRSVSWYQQTPGQGLQFLFEYFSETQRNKGNFPGRFSGRQFSNSRSEMNVSTLELGDSALYLCASSFGRVTGANVLTFGAGSRLTVL.

The chain combines TRBV5-1 with TRBJ2-6; 7 nucleotides match TRBD1. With V trimmed by 3 bases and J by 3 bases, 3 bases remained unmatched. Germline values: CDR1 SGHRS, CDR2 YFSETQ. The CDR3 spans 15 residues. The CDR3 DNA is TGCGCCAGCAGCTCCAGGGGGTTTGGGGCCAACGTCCTGACTTTC. Its translation is CASSSRGFGANVLTF.

This chain uses TRBV24-1 with TRBJ2-3, with D uncertain. CDR1 is KGHDR and CDR2 is SFDVKD in the germline V gene. There are 13 residues in the CDR3. Trimming removed 12 bases from V and 0 bases from J, with 12 bases in between. For the CDR3, the DNA is TGTGCCCTCTCGGATCCTAGCACAGATACGCAGTATTTT. This gives the protein CALSDPSTDTQYF.

This clonotype occurred a few times. The chain recombines TRBV12-3 or TRBV12-4 with TRBJ2-5; D may be TRBD2 (6 bases). Trimming removed 3 bases from V and 5 bases from J, with 13 bases in between. The CDR3 runs 14 residues. CDR3 nucleotides: TGTGCCAGCAGTTTTGTGGGAGGCAGTGAGACCCAGTACTTC. Translation: CASSFVGGSETQYF.

There are a few counts of this clonotype. This chain uses TRBV3-1 with TRBJ2-5; D is uncertain. The length of the CDR3 is 11 residues. Trimming shortened V by 5 bases and J by 7 bases, and 8 bases separated the two germline ends. Per the germline V gene, CDR1 is LGHDT and CDR2 is YNNKEL (reference sequence). CDR3: CASSVSGTQYF. CDR3 DNA: TGTGCCAGCAGCGTCTCCGGGACCCAGTACTTC.

The sample holds a few counts of this clonotype. V gene TRBV12-3 or TRBV12-4 combines with J gene TRBJ2-3; TRBD1 matches 8 bases. The junction had 12 bases not matched to a gene; V was cut back by 5 bases and J by 2 bases. This CDR3 comprises 17 residues. This CDR3 is CASSVSTTGDFTDTQYF. CDR3 coding DNA: TGTGCCAGCAGTGTTTCCACGACAGGGGATTTCACAGATACGCAGTATTTT.

This clonotype came up a few times. The rearrangement uses TRBV5-5 and TRBJ2-3; D assignment may be TRBD1 or TRBD2 (5 bases each). V gave up 2 bases and J gave up 2 bases, with 15 bases separating them. There are 16 residues in the CDR3. Germline V gene sequence: CDR1 SGHKS, CDR2 YYEKEE (reference sequence). The CDR3 DNA is TGTGCCAGCAGCTTCCTCGGGACGGCTCCCACAGATACGCAGTATTTT. Translating gives CASSFLGTAPTDTQYF.

This chain links TRBV7-2 with TRBJ1-3; the D is unclear. Germline assignment: CDR1 SGHTA and CDR2 FQGNSA. Trimming took 1 base from V and 0 from J, leaving 7 bases between them. This CDR3 comprises 15 residues. The CDR3, as DNA: TGTGCCAGCAGCTTAGAGCTCAGCTCTGGAAACACCATATATTTT. This translates into CASSLELSSGNTIYF.

This clonotype appeared a few times. The gene calls are TRBV7-2 and TRBJ2-5, with D perhaps TRBD2 (6 bases). The germline CDR1 and CDR2 sequences are SGHTA and FQGNSA. This CDR3 region has 16 residues. V was clipped by 5 bases and J by 4 bases, with 20 bases between them. The CDR3 protein is CASSPQGGLGGETQYF. The CDR3 region has the DNA TGTGCCAGCAGCCCCCAGGGAGGTCTCGGGGGAGAGACCCAGTACTTC.